The next 11 T cell receptor beta chains were all read from a single sample in a study of glioma-infiltrating T cells (dated by TCRdb to the mid-2010s). Sequencing was carried out with an Illumina MiSeq. TCR alpha and beta CDR3 regions were amplified with the iRepertoire nested amplicon-rescue multiplex PCR (arm-PCR) platform from RNA. The raw public reads went through TCRdb reprocessing: fastp at Q25, MiXCR clone calling, in-frame beta chains kept. Identical CDR3 proteins give one entry, which carries the most common genes and DNA. The sample includes 300,000 to 450,000 distinct CDR3 sequences, with 41% observed a single time. The ten largest clones add up to about 11% of the sample. Specimen: glioma tissue, nonneoplastic brain tissue, or PBMCs (not recorded which). These receptors all come from a human donor with low-grade glioma or glioblastoma, undergoing nonglioma brain surgery, or in good health (not recorded which).

This clonotype has at least ten counts. The rearrangement links TRBV15 to TRBJ2-7; TRBD2 aligns across 7 bases. CDR3 size: 16 residues. Germline lookup yields CDR1 LNHNV and CDR2 YYDKDF (reference sequence). V lost 0 bases and J lost 2; bases outside the gene matches: 7. CDR3 in amino acids: CATSRDLGAGAYEQYF. The DNA for the CDR3 is TGTGCCACCAGCAGAGATCTCGGCGCGGGGGCCTACGAGCAGTACTTC.

The chain employs TRBV2 and TRBJ1-6; no reliable D call. The CDR3 totals 15 residues. V gave up 3 bases and J gave up 7 bases, with 13 bases separating them. The germline V gene encodes CDR1 SNHLY and CDR2 FYNNEI. The CDR3 loop reads CASSENGVKNSPLHF. The CDR3 nucleotides are TGTGCCAGCAGTGAGAACGGAGTTAAGAATTCACCCCTCCACTTT.

V usage is TRBV7-3 and J usage is TRBJ2-1; D is uncertain. The end of the DNA fits TRBJ2-7 better, so the J call may be wrong. Germline V lookup: CDR1 SGHTA, CDR2 FQGTGA. CDR3 length: 15 amino acids. In nucleotides, the CDR3 is TGTGCCAGCAGCTTAACTTCGAGCTTGGGCAATGAGCAGTACTTC. It yields the protein CASSLTSSLGNEQYF.

On this clonotype itself: The junction departs from germline at one end; a sequencing error may be responsible. V gene TRBV4-2 combines with J gene TRBJ2-3; 10 positions match TRBD2. The length of the CDR3 is 15 residues. CDR1 is LGHNA and CDR2 is YNFKEQ in the germline V gene. For the CDR3, the DNA is TGTGCCAGCAGCCGGGCTAGCGGGAGCAAAGATACGCAGTATTTT. It translates to CASSRASGSKDTQYF.

This clonotype was picked up a small number of times. The rearrangement links TRBV5-6 to TRBJ2-7, with D possibly matching TRBD1 (8 bases). The germline CDR1 and CDR2 sequences are SGHDT and YYEEEE. The CDR3 contains 19 residues. V lost 5 bases to trimming and J lost 3 bases, with 30 bases between them. CDR3 DNA: TGTGCCAGCAGATTGAACGGCAGGGGGCAGAGACTAGCCGACTACGAGCAGTACTTC. It encodes CASRLNGRGQRLADYEQYF.

This clonotype has a handful of counts. The J gene is TRBJ2-2, the V gene TRBV24-1; D may correspond to TRBD1 or TRBD2 (5 bases each). Germline V CDR1 and CDR2: KGHDR, SFDVKD. CDR3 length: 13 residues. V lost 10 bases to trimming and J lost 7 bases, with 15 bases between them. This CDR3 reads CATGRGANGELFF. CDR3 DNA sequence: TGTGCCACAGGGAGAGGGGCGAACGGGGAGCTGTTTTTT.

This clonotype was seen only a few times. V usage is TRBV4-3 and J usage is TRBJ1-1; D is perhaps TRBD1 (5 bases). V gave up 0 bases and J gave up 0 bases, with 8 bases separating them. The germline gives CDR1 LGHNA, CDR2 YSLEER. The CDR3 runs 15 residues. The CDR3 sequence is CASSQEPGLNTEAFF. The CDR3 region has the DNA TGCGCCAGCAGCCAAGAACCGGGGCTGAACACTGAAGCTTTCTTT.

The count of this clonotype is one. The chain couples TRBV12-3 or TRBV12-4 to TRBJ2-7, with 15 bases that match TRBD2. This CDR3 spans 16 amino acids. With 5 bases clipped from V and 0 bases from J, the junction kept 2 bases outside the gene matches. This CDR3 reads CASSEGLAGGSYEQYF. As DNA, the CDR3 is TGTGCCAGCAGTGAGGGACTAGCGGGAGGCTCCTACGAGCAGTACTTC.

The chain combines TRBV18 with TRBJ1-5; D is uncertain. The CDR3 contains 17 residues. Per the germline V gene, CDR1 is KGHSH and CDR2 is LQKENI. V lost 3 bases and J lost 3, with 18 bases in between. The CDR3: CASSPTGVATYNQPQHF. The DNA of the CDR3 is TGTGCCAGCTCACCTACTGGGGTAGCGACCTACAATCAGCCCCAGCATTTT.

Of note for this clonotype: A read error may explain this, as a much larger clone is one base away. The V and J genes are TRBV6-2 or TRBV6-3 and TRBJ2-7, with a weak D call TRBD1 (6 bases). V was cut by 6 bases and J by 3 bases, with 18 bases left in between. The CDR3 sequence is 15 residues long. Germline-derived CDR1 and CDR2 are MNHEY and SVGEGT. CDR3: CASSPPGTPRYEQYF. The CDR3 DNA follows: TGTGCCAGCAGCCCCCCCGGGACACCACGCTACGAGCAGTACTTC.

The V call is TRBV6-2 or TRBV6-3, the J call TRBJ2-1, with D uncertain. This CDR3 comprises 16 residues. Germline V CDR1 and CDR2: MNHEY, SVGEGT. V lost 4 bases to trimming and J lost 0 bases, with 13 bases between them. This chain's CDR3 is CASSLGYLNSYNEQFF. In nucleotides, the CDR3 is TGTGCCAGCAGTTTGGGGTACCTTAACTCCTACAATGAGCAGTTCTTC.